This entry concerns a single T cell receptor (beta chain). This sample was taken from a study of T cell changes during pregnancy in multiple sclerosis. Profiling relied on immunoSEQ multiplex PCR, and the TCRdb table lists in-frame clones only, not all of them. The sample holds some 80,000 clones, about 91% seen once. Germline V gene sequence: CDR1 SGDLS, CDR2 YYNGEE. The CDR3 is 15 residues long. V lost 3 bases, J lost 2 bases, and 14 bases lay in between. The chain recombines TRBV9 with TRBJ1-1; a weak D match, TRBD1 (5 bases). The receptor was derived from a female donor with multiple sclerosis, enrolled in a pregnancy study. The sequencing here drew on peripheral blood, taken before pregnancy. CDR3 nucleotide sequence: TGTGCCAGCAGCGGAGGGACTGCCCCTAACACTGAAGCTTTCTTT. Amino acid sequence: CASSGGTAPNTEAFF.